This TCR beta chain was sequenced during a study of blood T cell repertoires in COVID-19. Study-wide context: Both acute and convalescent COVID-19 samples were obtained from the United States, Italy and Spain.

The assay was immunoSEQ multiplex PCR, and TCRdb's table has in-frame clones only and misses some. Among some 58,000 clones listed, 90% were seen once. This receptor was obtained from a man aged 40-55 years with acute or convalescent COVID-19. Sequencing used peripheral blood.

CDR3 DNA sequence: TGTGCCAGCTCACCGTCAGTCCCGGCGGACAATGAGCAGTTCTTC. It specifies CASSPSVPADNEQFF. V gene TRBV18 combines with J gene TRBJ2-1; no firm D call. This CDR3 is 15 amino acids long. The V gene's germline CDR1 is KGHSH and CDR2 LQKENI. Trimming stripped 3 bases from V and 5 bases from J, with 14 bases between.